This is a list of T cell receptor beta chains from one sample in a study of cytomegalovirus exposure and HLA in healthy donors. The protocol was immunoSEQ multiplex PCR, while the TCRdb copy is restricted to in-frame clones and leaves out a portion. The sample consists of around 280,000 clones, approximately 90% of them appearing once. Sequencing input: PBMCs. Receptor source: a woman between 18 and 29 years old in good health and CMV-seronegative. Both conserved end residues are part of each CDR3. Each record gives: V gene, J gene, CDR3 protein.

TRBV6-5	TRBJ2-3	CASTRTRRGADTQYF
TRBV6-6	TRBJ1-2	CASRTVGGYTF
TRBV11-2	TRBJ1-1	CASSLAGFTVTEAFF
TRBV5-1	TRBJ1-3	CASSLEGASGNTIYF
TRBV7-9	TRBJ1-2	CASSYHGGRNYGYTF
TRBV7-3	TRBJ2-1	CASSRSAAGTSSYNEQFF
TRBV7-2	TRBJ2-7	CASSPWGLREQYF
TRBV13	TRBJ2-3	CASSSPAGYTDTQYF
TRBV4-1	TRBJ2-7	CASSQGQGDSYEQYF
TRBV11-2	TRBJ1-1	CASSPQRGTEAFF
TRBV12-2	TRBJ2-5	CASRFPDLAGGPACQETQYF
TRBV5-1	TRBJ2-5	CASSPGGEGQQYF
TRBV5-1	NA	CASADRGGYEQYF
TRBV7-3	TRBJ2-7	CASSPTGVYEQYF
TRBV5-4	TRBJ2-5	CASSLAGLAHGGDQYF
TRBV12-5	TRBJ2-4	CASGSRQGAKNIQYF
TRBV19	TRBJ1-2	CASSGTLFLTF
TRBV7-9	TRBJ1-1	CASSFLDLSAEAFF
TRBV4-1	TRBJ2-5	CASSQALAGGKETQYF
TRBV30	TRBJ2-5	CAWSPGQGAMQYF
TRBV5-1	TRBJ1-3	CASSLGGQGRGNTIYF
TRBV7-7	TRBJ2-7	CASKILAEGTRNYEQYF
TRBV11-2	TRBJ1-4	CASSLVVGTGRKANEKLFF
TRBV5-1	TRBJ1-4	CASSRGGANEKLFF
TRBV4-1	TRBJ1-1	CASSQWATERAFF
TRBV4-1	TRBJ1-4	CASSQVLGGLDEKLFF
TRBV10-3	TRBJ1-2	CAISESGQDINYGYTF
TRBV4-2	TRBJ2-5	CASSQDRVLAEETQYF
TRBV7-9	TRBJ1-6	CASSLALGRAGNSPLHF
TRBV7-3	TRBJ2-1	CASSPQGSAYNEQFF
TRBV9	TRBJ2-3	CASSVELAGNTDTQYF
TRBV7-7	TRBJ2-7	CASSLGQGVGYEQYF
TRBV7-6	TRBJ2-7	CASSPGGGAYEQYF
TRBV7-6	TRBJ2-7	CASSLRQGSAYEQYF
TRBV7-6	TRBJ1-3	CASSLAEGSHSGNTIYF
TRBV5-1	TRBJ1-2	CASSLTSNYGYTF
TRBV6-1	TRBJ1-2	CASTLPTGHYGYTF
TRBV5-1	TRBJ2-7	CASSSSGQGNEQYF
TRBV7-9	TRBJ1-2	CASSPGGYGYTF
TRBV25-1	TRBJ1-1	CASSEFRRGTNTEAFF
TRBV2	TRBJ2-7	CASISSRGSLPYEQYF
TRBV5-6	TRBJ2-1	CASSLERLDAEDEQFF
TRBV6-1	TRBJ2-7	CASSDYRTNEQYF
TRBV10-2	TRBJ2-7	CASREAGAYEQYF
TRBV30	TRBJ1-5	CAWSVLGGGQPQHF
TRBV6-1	TRBJ2-1	CASSRSYNEQFF
TRBV19	TRBJ2-1	CASRASDEQFF
TRBV6-1	TRBJ2-1	CASSLIGREFEQFF
TRBV27	TRBJ2-2	CASSRPGHSTGELFF
TRBV27	TRBJ2-7	CASSTAAGTSGANEQYF
TRBV6-5	TRBJ2-3	CASSYLTSRDTQYF
TRBV5-5	TRBJ2-6	CASMSRGSGANVLTF
TRBV29-1	TRBJ2-7	CSVEAQNYEQYF
TRBV9	TRBJ2-7	CASSVTGHSYEQYF
TRBV6-1	TRBJ1-2	CASITGHYGYTF